This T cell receptor (beta chain) was observed in a study of T cell repertoires in cytomegalovirus infection. Across the study: In public TCR beta signatures, there were indications of both CMV infection and matching HLA type. General study findings and limits: CMV carriers with the relevant HLA were identified by cumulative public TCR beta family frequency. Within the response measured ex vivo, HLA-C-restricted CMV-specific TCR beta clonotypes were dominant.

Ten or more counts support this clonotype. Its matching antigen is unknown. TCRdb re-called the reads with MiXCR, one entry per CDR3 protein. The sample includes about 400,000 distinct CDR3 sequences, roughly 20% of them seen just once. The CDR3 runs 17 residues. Trimming cost V 4 bases and J 2 bases; bases outside gene matches: 10. This TCR came from a human donor in good health (CMV status not recorded). Some clones in this sample may be carry-over from other donors' samples. This chain links TRBV12-3 or TRBV12-4 with TRBJ2-7; 11 bases are shared with TRBD1. Material: PBMCs. CDR3 in DNA: TGTGCCAGCAGTTCCCTCCCGGACAGGGGGCCCCCCTACGAGCAGTACTTC. It specifies CASSSLPDRGPPYEQYF.